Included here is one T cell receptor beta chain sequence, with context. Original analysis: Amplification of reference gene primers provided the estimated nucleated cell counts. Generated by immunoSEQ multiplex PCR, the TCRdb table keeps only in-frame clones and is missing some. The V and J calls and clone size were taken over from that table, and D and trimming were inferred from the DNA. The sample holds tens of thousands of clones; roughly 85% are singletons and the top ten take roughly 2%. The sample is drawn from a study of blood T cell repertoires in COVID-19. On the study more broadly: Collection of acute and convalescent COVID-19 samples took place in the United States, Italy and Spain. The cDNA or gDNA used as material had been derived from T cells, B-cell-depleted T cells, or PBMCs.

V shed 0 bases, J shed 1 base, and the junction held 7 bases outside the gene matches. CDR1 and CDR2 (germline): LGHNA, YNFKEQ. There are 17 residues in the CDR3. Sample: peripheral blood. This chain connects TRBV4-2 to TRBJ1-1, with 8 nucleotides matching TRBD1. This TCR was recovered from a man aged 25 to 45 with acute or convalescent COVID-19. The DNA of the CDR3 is TGTGCCAGCAGCCAAGACCTTCTGACAGGGGAGAACACTGAAGCTTTCTTT. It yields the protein CASSQDLLTGENTEAFF.